These 13 T cell receptor beta chains were all obtained from the same sample, sequenced in a study of T cell changes during pregnancy in multiple sclerosis. Some clones are missing from TCRdb's copy, which holds only in-frame ones; the method was immunoSEQ multiplex PCR. The sample lists some 85,000 clones; just under 95% were seen once. This sample comprised peripheral blood, obtained in the third trimester of pregnancy. Source of these receptors: a female donor with multiple sclerosis, enrolled in a pregnancy study.

This rearrangement joins TRBV4-1 to TRBJ2-7, with 15 bases fitting TRBD2. Germline values: CDR1 MGHRA, CDR2 YSYEKL. Unmatched junction bases numbered 4, after V lost 3 bases and J lost 4 bases. This CDR3 comprises 16 residues. The CDR3 DNA is TGCGCCAGCAGCCAGGGGACTAGCGGGAGGACTTACGAGCAGTACTTC. This encodes CASSQGTSGRTYEQYF.

This chain connects TRBV11-2 to TRBJ2-3; 7 bases line up with TRBD1. In germline, CDR1 is SGHAT, CDR2 FQNNGV. V lost 0 bases to trimming and J lost 0 bases; unmatched junction nucleotides: 6. The CDR3 extends over 17 amino acids. The CDR3 sequence is CASSLDEGAASTDTQYF. In DNA, the CDR3 is TGTGCCAGCAGCTTAGATGAGGGGGCGGCTAGCACAGATACGCAGTATTTT.

The genes are TRBV30 and TRBJ1-1, with D perhaps matching TRBD1 (6 bases). CDR1 GTSNPN and CDR2 SVGIG come from the germline V gene (reference sequence). Trimming removed 5 bases at V and 7 bases at J, with 17 bases between. This CDR3 region has 13 residues. The CDR3 nucleotides read TGTGCCTGGTCCTGGCGGGGGGGCGATGAAGCTTTCTTT. Translation gives CAWSWRGGDEAFF.

The chain joins TRBV27 to TRBJ1-5, with a weak D call TRBD1 (6 bases). The CDR3 extends over 14 amino acids. The V gene's germline CDR1 is MNHEY and CDR2 SMNVEV (reference sequence). V gave up 7 bases and J gave up 7 bases, with 17 bases separating them. The DNA for the CDR3 is TGTGCCAGCAACCTACAGGGAGCGGGGCAGCCCCAGCATTTT. Amino acid sequence: CASNLQGAGQPQHF.

The chain has TRBV28 and TRBJ2-7, with D possibly being TRBD1 (5 bases). The CDR3 totals 17 residues. Deletions cut 2 bases from V and 2 bases from J, with 19 bases between. Germline V gives CDR1 MDHEN, CDR2 SYDVKM. CDR3 DNA sequence: TGTGCCAGCAGTTTAGGGGCTTGGGGTGATGGAACCTACGAGCAGTACTTC. Translation: CASSLGAWGDGTYEQYF.

This rearrangement joins TRBV13 to TRBJ2-7, with 10 bases aligning to TRBD2. There are 15 residues in the CDR3. Germline values: CDR1 PRHDT, CDR2 FYEKMQ (reference sequence). The trim removed 1 base at V and 6 bases at J, leaving 6 bases unmatched. Here the CDR3 reads CASSLVGTSASEQYF. In nucleotides, the CDR3 is TGTGCCAGCAGCTTAGTCGGGACTAGCGCCTCCGAGCAGTACTTC. The full variable domain, completed using reference TRBV13 and TRBJ2-7, is AAGVIQSPRHLIKEKRETATLKCYPIPRHDTVYWYQQGPGQDPQFLISFYEKMQSDKGSIPDRFSAQQFSDYHSELNMSSLELGDSALYFCASSLVGTSASEQYFGPGTRLTVT.

The J gene is TRBJ1-2, the V gene TRBV29-1; TRBD1 matches 7 bases. CDR1 is SQVTM and CDR2 is ANQGSEA in the germline V gene. The CDR3 sequence is 13 residues long. The trim removed 8 bases at V and 4 bases at J, leaving 10 bases unmatched. CDR3 nucleotide sequence: TGCAGCTTCTCGACAGGGACCGGCTATGGCTACACCTTC. Translation gives CSFSTGTGYGYTF.

On this clone itself: Germline is not matched at one junction end, which may reflect a read error. The same CDR3 also results from other DNA sequences found in this sample. The genes are TRBV9 and TRBJ1-4; 11 nucleotides line up with TRBD1. Germline-derived CDR1 and CDR2 are SGDLS and YYNGEE. The CDR3 runs to 16 residues. The CDR3 DNA follows: TGTGCCAGCAGCGGCCCCCCGGGACAGGGGGATGAAAAATTGTTTTTT. This encodes CASSGPPGQGDEKLFF.

The chain links TRBV7-9 to TRBJ1-5; possibly TRBD1 for D (5 bases). The length of the CDR3 is 17 residues. V was trimmed by 0 bases and J by 2 bases, leaving 14 bases between them. Germline V gives CDR1 SEHNR, CDR2 FQNEAQ (reference sequence). The CDR3 nucleotides are TGTGCCAGCAGCTTAGCCCTTGACAGTTTAGGCAATCAGCCCCAGCATTTT. Translating it yields CASSLALDSLGNQPQHF.

This clone was picked up many times. The V call is TRBV6-1, the J call TRBJ2-3; 7 bases align to TRBD2. There are 15 residues in the CDR3. V gave up 0 bases and J gave up 0 bases; unmatched junction bases: 0. The germline V gene has CDR1 MNHNS and CDR2 SASEGT. CDR3: CASSEASGSTDTQYF. CDR3 bases: TGTGCCAGCAGTGAAGCTAGCGGGAGCACAGATACGCAGTATTTT.

This chain joins TRBV10-2 and TRBJ1-1; D gene uncertain. CDR1 is WSHSY and CDR2 is SAAADI in the germline V gene. This CDR3 contains 14 residues. V was pared by 3 bases and J by 4 bases, with 12 bases between. DNA of the CDR3: TGCGCCAGCAGTGATCGGGGAAGCGGCACTGAAGCTTTCTTT. Translation: CASSDRGSGTEAFF.

The chain employs TRBV28 and TRBJ1-3; TRBD1 might be the D (5 bases). CDR1 and CDR2 (germline): MDHEN, SYDVKM. V was cut by 5 bases and J by 6 bases, with 14 bases left in between. This CDR3 has 14 residues. The CDR3 reads CASSPALQENTIYF. The CDR3 nucleotides are TGTGCCAGCAGTCCAGCGTTACAGGAAAACACCATATATTTT. The entire variable domain, with the rest obtained from reference TRBV28 and TRBJ1-3, is as follows: DVKVTQSSRYLVKRTGEKVFLECVQDMDHENMFWYRQDPGLGLRLIYFSYDVKMKEKGDIPEGYSVSREKKERFSLILESASTNQTSMYLCASSPALQENTIYFGEGSWLTVV.

The chain recombines TRBV7-2 with TRBJ1-1; the match to TRBD1 covers 8 bases. Germline-derived CDR1 and CDR2 are SGHTA and FQGNSA. CDR3 size: 16 residues. J lost 1 base, V lost 3 bases, and 7 bases had no gene match. CDR3 bases: TGTGCCAGCAGCTTGGGATACAGGGGGACGAACACTGAAGCTTTCTTT. Translation: CASSLGYRGTNTEAFF.